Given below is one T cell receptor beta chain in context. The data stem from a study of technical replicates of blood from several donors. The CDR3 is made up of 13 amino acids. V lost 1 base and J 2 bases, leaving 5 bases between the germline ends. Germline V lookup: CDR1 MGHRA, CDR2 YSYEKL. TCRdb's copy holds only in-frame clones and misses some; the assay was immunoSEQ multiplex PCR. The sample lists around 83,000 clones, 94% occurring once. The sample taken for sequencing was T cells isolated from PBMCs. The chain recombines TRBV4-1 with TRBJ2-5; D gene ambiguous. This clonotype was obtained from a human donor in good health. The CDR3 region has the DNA TGCGCCAGCAGCCAAGTAGCACAAGAGACCCAGTACTTC. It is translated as CASSQVAQETQYF.